This TCR beta chain was identified during a study of radiotherapy plus CTLA-4 blockade in lung cancer. Study in general: Of all patients, 15% to 20% responded objectively and 30% to 35% showed disease control. Broader study findings: Once radiotherapy plus ipilimumab had been given, TCR clones derived from tumor expanded in blood.

Remarks on this clone: Antigen unknown.

Chemo-refractory metastatic non-small-cell lung cancer patients underwent focal radiation alongside CTLA-4 blockade with ipilimumab. Germline lookup yields CDR1 SGHTA and CDR2 FQGNSA. Trimming took 3 bases from V and 5 from J; bases not matched to a gene: 10. The CDR3 consists of 16 residues. Sequenced by immunoSEQ multiplex PCR; TCRdb stores in-frame clones only, minus some. This sample has around 82,000 clones, with 70% to 85% found just once. The source is a human donor with non-small cell lung cancer who had stable disease on radiotherapy plus ipilimumab. Sequencing was performed on peripheral blood, taken from a patient treated with radiotherapy plus ipilimumab. This chain links TRBV7-2 with TRBJ2-3, with 8 bases that match TRBD2. The CDR3 reads CASSFAVGGAGDTQYF. The CDR3 DNA sequence: TGTGCCAGCAGCTTCGCCGTCGGGGGGGCGGGAGATACGCAGTATTTT.